These T cell receptor beta chains were read from a single sample in a study of T-cell memory formation after mild COVID-19. TCRdb re-derived calls from the 5' RACE reads in MiXCR, one entry per CDR3 protein. The sample includes 280,000 or so distinct CDR3 sequences, approximately 8% of them seen just once. Sequencing used PBMCs or a T cell subset sorted from them (not recorded which). The origin of the receptors is a man aged 18 to 35 who had mild COVID-19 (a few samples of this study predate the infection). Cell type and time point are not known. Both conserved end residues are part of each CDR3. A D gene is named only where the DNA matches it firmly. Clone size appears in some rows only: once, few, many, or a class for an expanded clone.

J,V,D,size,DNA,CDR3
TRBJ1-5,TRBV7-2,TRBD1,few,TGTGCCAGCAGCTTAGCCGGGACAGGGTCTAATCAGCCCCAGCATTTT,CASSLAGTGSNQPQHF
TRBJ2-7,TRBV19,TRBD1,NA,TGTGCCAGCTCCGGGACAGGGGGCGACGAGCAGTACTTC,CASSGTGGDEQYF
TRBJ2-2,TRBV2,NA,NA,TGTGCCACCCTGAGGGGGGGACACACCGGGGAGCTGTTTTTT,CATLRGGHTGELFF
TRBJ2-6,TRBV28,NA,many,TGTGCCAGCAGTTTAGGACACCCAAACTCTGGGGCCAACGTCCTGACTTTC,CASSLGHPNSGANVLTF
TRBJ1-6,TRBV3-1,NA,few,TGTGCCAGCAGCCCCTTTGGGGGTTCACCCCTCCACTTT,CASSPFGGSPLHF
TRBJ1-2,TRBV10-3,TRBD1,NA,TGTGCCATCAGTGTTTCCAGGGGGCTACCTAACTATGGCTACACCTTC,CAISVSRGLPNYGYTF
TRBJ2-3,TRBV7-8,NA,many,TGTGCCAGCAGGTGGGGGAGCACAGATACGCAGTATTTT,CASRWGSTDTQYF
TRBJ2-3,TRBV18,NA,few,TGTGCCAGCTCACCGAAACAGGTCAACACGCAGTATTTT,CASSPKQVNTQYF
TRBJ1-2,TRBV7-9,NA,NA,TGTGCCAGCAGCTCTCGGACAGCCTATGGCTACACCTTC,CASSSRTAYGYTF
TRBJ2-5,TRBV7-3,NA,many,TGTGCCAGCAGCTTAGGGACTTTTCAAGAGACCCAGTACTTC,CASSLGTFQETQYF
TRBJ2-5,TRBV6-2/TRBV6-3,NA,many,TGTGCCAGCCGAGCACACAGCCAAGAGACCCAGTACTTC,CASRAHSQETQYF
TRBJ2-3,TRBV11-2,NA,many,TGTGCCAGCAGCTTAGTTGGGGGATCTAGCACAGATACGCAGTATTTT,CASSLVGGSSTDTQYF
TRBJ2-5,TRBV2,NA,many,TGTGCCAGCAGGCGGGACAATCAAGAGACCCAGTACTTC,CASRRDNQETQYF
TRBJ1-2,TRBV4-3,NA,NA,TGCGCCAGCAGCCCGAGTTCGGGACACCTCTATGGCTACACCTTC,CASSPSSGHLYGYTF
TRBJ2-7,TRBV3-1,TRBD1,few,TGTGCCAGCAGCCGATACGCCGGGACAGGGGCTGAGCAGTACTTC,CASSRYAGTGAEQYF
TRBJ1-2,TRBV7-9,NA,few,TGTGCCAGCAGCGGGGACACGTCTAACTATGGCTACACCTTC,CASSGDTSNYGYTF
TRBJ2-2,TRBV4-3,NA,NA,TGCGCCAGCAGCCAAGAGCAATACTCCCTACAGGCCGGGGAGCTGTTTTTT,CASSQEQYSLQAGELFF
TRBJ1-3,TRBV2,NA,NA,TGTGCCAGCACGAGACAGGTGGTCTCTGGAAACACCATATATTTT,CASTRQVVSGNTIYF
TRBJ1-1,TRBV7-2,NA,few,TGTGCCAGCAGCTTGGAACGGATGATGAACACTGAAGCTTTCTTT,CASSLERMMNTEAFF
TRBJ2-1,TRBV4-3,TRBD1,few,TGCGCCAGCAGCCAGGCGACAGGGGTCTACAATGAGCAGTTCTTC,CASSQATGVYNEQFF
TRBJ2-3,TRBV6-2/TRBV6-3,NA,NA,TGTGCCAGTAGCCGACGGGGGATGGATACGCAGTATTTT,CASSRRGMDTQYF
TRBJ1-1,TRBV2,TRBD1,few,TGTGCCAGCAGTGAAGGACAGGGGCCGATGAACACTGAAGCTTTCTTT,CASSEGQGPMNTEAFF
TRBJ2-1,TRBV6-5,TRBD2,NA,TGTGCCAGCCGTGGAGCTAGCGGGGGGGCCGCCTACAATGAGCAGTTCTTC,CASRGASGGAAYNEQFF
TRBJ2-1,TRBV5-4,NA,few,TGTGCCAGCAGCTTGGGTTCTAGTTTCAGATACAATGAGCAGTTCTTC,CASSLGSSFRYNEQFF
TRBJ2-1,TRBV5-8,NA,many,TGTGCCAGCAGCTTGCGACGTGAGCAGTTCTTC,CASSLRREQFF
TRBJ1-2,TRBV7-2,TRBD1,NA,TGTGCCAGCAGTGTCCTACAGGGGGTCTATGGCTACACCTTC,CASSVLQGVYGYTF
TRBJ2-4,TRBV4-2,NA,many,TGTGCCAGCAGCCAAGAACTAGCCAAAAACATTCAGTACTTC,CASSQELAKNIQYF
TRBJ2-7,TRBV14,NA,NA,TGTGCCAGCAGCCAAGTCAGGATGAACTCCTACGAGCAGTACTTC,CASSQVRMNSYEQYF
TRBJ1-5,TRBV2,TRBD1,few,TGTGCCAGCAGTGAAGGAGGACAGGGGTATCAGCCCCAGCATTTT,CASSEGGQGYQPQHF
TRBJ2-7,TRBV6-1,TRBD2,NA,TGTGCCAGCAGTGCAATGGGAGGGGCAATATCCTACGAGCAGTACTTC,CASSAMGGAISYEQYF
TRBJ2-2,TRBV4-3,TRBD2,many,TGCGCCAGCAGCCAAGATCGGACTAGCGGTTTCAACACCGGGGAGCTGTTTTTT,CASSQDRTSGFNTGELFF
TRBJ1-2,TRBV6-7,NA,NA,TGTGCCAGCAGCCGCGGACGGGGCTTCTATGGCTACACCTTC,CASSRGRGFYGYTF
TRBJ2-2,TRBV7-2,NA,many,TGTGCCAGCAGCTTTACCGGGACTTGGAACACCGGGGAGCTGTTTTTT,CASSFTGTWNTGELFF
TRBJ2-1,TRBV12-3/TRBV12-4,TRBD2,few,TGTGCCAGCACTAATAGCGGGGGAGCTTACAATGAGCAGTTCTTC,CASTNSGGAYNEQFF
TRBJ1-1,TRBV5-1,NA,NA,TGCGCCAGCAGCTTGGAGGGGGTCGCGCAGGCCACTGAAGCTTTCTTT,CASSLEGVAQATEAFF
TRBJ2-2,TRBV25-1,TRBD1,few,TGTGCCAGCAGTGAATCTTGGGGACAGGGGCTCCACACCGGGGAGCTGTTTTTT,CASSESWGQGLHTGELFF
TRBJ1-3,TRBV20-1,NA,NA,TGCAGTGCTACCTGGGGGAGCGGAAACACCATATATTTT,CSATWGSGNTIYF
TRBJ2-7,TRBV13,NA,many,TGTGCCAGCAGCTTAGGGGGTATGGGAGAGCAGTACTTC,CASSLGGMGEQYF
TRBJ1-2,TRBV12-3/TRBV12-4,NA,NA,TGTGCCAGCAGTTTATCAGAAAACTATGGCTACACCTTC,CASSLSENYGYTF
TRBJ1-1,TRBV6-4,NA,few,TGTGCCAGCAGTGACTCGTTCAGCAGTCGGTACACTGAAGCTTTCTTT,CASSDSFSSRYTEAFF
TRBJ2-5,TRBV12-3/TRBV12-4,TRBD1,few,TGTGCCAGCGAACCCAACCGGGACAGGGAAAGGGAGGAGACCCAGTACTTC,CASEPNRDREREETQYF
TRBJ2-4,TRBV12-3/TRBV12-4,TRBD2,few,TGTGCCAGCAGTTTAAGGACTAGTCCGGACATTCAGTACTTC,CASSLRTSPDIQYF
TRBJ2-5,TRBV20-1,TRBD2,few,TGCAGTGCTAGAGATCCTAGCGGGGGGGCCACCCTCCAGGAGACCCAGTACTTC,CSARDPSGGATLQETQYF
TRBJ2-6,TRBV2,NA,few,TGTGCCAGCAGTGAACTAGTCGCCGGGGCCAACGTCCTGACTTTC,CASSELVAGANVLTF
TRBJ1-4,TRBV10-3,NA,many,TGTGCCATCAGTGACTTCGGGGTGACTAATGAAAAACTGTTTTTT,CAISDFGVTNEKLFF
TRBJ2-1,TRBV7-8,TRBD2,NA,TGTGCCAGCAGAAGCGGGGGGCCCTACAATGAGCAGTTCTTC,CASRSGGPYNEQFF
TRBJ2-1,TRBV4-1,NA,NA,TGCGCCAGCAGCCGAGGACAGGGAGGGTTGGGTGAGCAGTTCTTC,CASSRGQGGLGEQFF
TRBJ2-2,TRBV7-6,NA,NA,TGTGCCAGCAGCTCCTTTGAGATGGGACCCGGGGAGCTGTTTTTT,CASSSFEMGPGELFF
TRBJ2-1,TRBV5-1,TRBD2,few,TGCGCCAGCAGCTCCGGGGGGGGACCCAATGAGCAGTTCTTC,CASSSGGGPNEQFF
TRBJ2-3,TRBV4-2,TRBD2,NA,TGTGCCAGCAGCCAAGACGGGCGGGGGGTAGGAGATACGCAGTATTTT,CASSQDGRGVGDTQYF
TRBJ1-1,TRBV18,TRBD1,many,TGTGCCAGCTCACGGGACAGCAGAACTGAAGCTTTCTTT,CASSRDSRTEAFF
TRBJ1-2,TRBV5-1,NA,many,TGCGCCAGCAGCTTGCAAGGAAACTATGGCTACACCTTC,CASSLQGNYGYTF
TRBJ1-6,TRBV5-1,NA,NA,TGCGCCAGCAGCCTACAGGGCTCGGATTCACCCCTCCACTTT,CASSLQGSDSPLHF